This is a list of T cell receptor beta chains from one sample in a study of OX40 agonist ivuxolimab in advanced cancers. Profiled with immunoSEQ multiplex PCR; TCRdb holds only in-frame clones, not every one. The sample has roughly 100,000 clones, approximately 95% seen once. Sequences were derived from CD4+ or CD8+ T cells sorted from blood, sampled in a trial of the OX40 agonist ivuxolimab. All receptors come from an adult with an advanced solid tumor such as melanoma, head and neck, liver or kidney cancer. Both conserved end residues are part of each CDR3.

J	V	CDR3
TRBJ2-7	TRBV5-5	CASSYTGGLSSYEQYF
TRBJ2-7	TRBV6-5	CASSLASSYEQYF
TRBJ1-1	TRBV7-6	CASSGTGGYTEAFF
TRBJ2-6	TRBV7-3	CASSLLSSGANVLTF
TRBJ2-7	TRBV27	CASSFLGKEHEQYF
TRBJ2-7	TRBV13	CASTPSGSYEQYF
TRBJ2-7	TRBV19	CASSNRDRGGEQYF
TRBJ1-5	TRBV28	CASSFLGNQPQHF
TRBJ2-5	TRBV2	CASSLTNFQETQYF
TRBJ2-3	TRBV7-8	CASSPPLGQGTDTQYF
TRBJ2-7	TRBV15	CATSSGQASASYEQYF
TRBJ1-2	TRBV7-3	CASSPGDSSNYGYTF
TRBJ2-1	TRBV2	CASRQLLGYNEQFF
TRBJ2-3	TRBV9	CASSLGGGTDTQYF
TRBJ1-4	TRBV2	CASNERRGEKLFF
TRBJ2-6	TRBV4-3	CASSQVWAGVGSGANVLTF
TRBJ2-1	TRBV4-3	CASRGRGANEQFF
TRBJ2-5	TRBV18	CASSPRTEEETQYF
TRBJ2-5	TRBV27	CASSTNRGGQETQYF
TRBJ2-1	TRBV6-5	CASSTLAGGYNEQFF
TRBJ1-5	TRBV10-1	CASGTGGKPQHF
TRBJ1-2	TRBV15	CATSVRTYGYTF
TRBJ2-2	TRBV19	CASSHLWDRGYVTGELFF
TRBJ2-2	TRBV6-5	CASTGGQVGTGELFF
TRBJ2-1	TRBV15	CATSRELAGGRGEQFF
TRBJ2-1	TRBV9	CASSVGSGSYEQFF
TRBJ2-1	TRBV7-9	CASSRTSGGYNEQFF
TRBJ2-5	TRBV9	CASSVAASGRETQYF
TRBJ2-1	TRBV19	CASSMTASSYNEQFF
TRBJ1-5	TRBV28	CASSLARELNQPQHF
TRBJ2-7	TRBV7-8	CASSSGTSSYEQYF
TRBJ2-3	TRBV9	CASSPRDRGVVDTQYF
TRBJ2-7	TRBV28	CASTQGRGRYSYEQYF
TRBJ1-3	TRBV6-4	CASSGGFSGNTIYF
TRBJ2-2	TRBV21-1	CASSKALIRDTGELFF
TRBJ2-5	TRBV7-8	CASSLPSGGPQETQYF
TRBJ2-3	TRBV28	CASSSRREDTQYF
TRBJ2-5	TRBV5-4	CASSLLTVWETQYF
TRBJ2-1	TRBV19	CASSIAGRDYEQFF
TRBJ1-5	TRBV15	CATSRYRGGKPQHF
TRBJ1-5	TRBV7-9	CASSFADFNQPQHF
TRBJ1-1	TRBV5-5	CASSLFKNTEAFF
TRBJ1-5	TRBV7-9	CASSTGQTNQPQHF
TRBJ1-6	TRBV6-1	CASRGGAFNSPLHF
TRBJ1-2	TRBV28	CASSLGPKWQGHGYTF
TRBJ2-2	TRBV5-1	CASSLARNSNTGELFF
TRBJ1-4	TRBV7-8	CASSLDEKLFF
TRBJ1-5	TRBV28	CASSFGLRDNQPQHF
TRBJ2-1	TRBV4-2	CASSQDLRGEPYNEQFF
TRBJ2-3	TRBV5-6	CASSFGQGTDTQYF
TRBJ1-1	TRBV28	CASALWALNTEAFF
TRBJ1-5	TRBV7-5	CARSYRRGNQPQHF
TRBJ2-5	TRBV2	CASRGREETQYF
TRBJ2-2	TRBV9	CASSLSGVAGHNTGELFF